Below are 30 T cell receptor beta chains sequenced from a single sample in a study of T-cell reconstitution after alpha-beta-depleted transplantation in children (TCRdb year 2016). The method was PCR. Instrument used: Illumina HiSeq 2500. TCR library preparation used molecular barcoding, with unique molecular identifiers applied to normalize quantification of the TCRbeta repertoire. TCRdb reanalyzed the raw reads on its own, using fastp at Q25 for trimming and MiXCR for clone calling, and kept in-frame beta chains. Entries that share a CDR3 protein sequence are merged under the most common genes and DNA. Here the sample has approximately 590,000 distinct CDR3 sequences; over 9.5% occur a single time. The ten largest clones represent roughly 3.9% of the sample. The sample consisted of PBMCs from the stem cell graft donor, taken from the stem cell graft. Receptors were obtained from a human donor who donated a stem cell graft to a child with acute myeloid leukemia.

At least ten counts were recorded for this clonotype. V and J are TRBV27 and TRBJ1-5, with D unresolved. Germline V gene lookup returns CDR1 MNHEY and CDR2 SMNVEV (reference sequence). Trimming removed 4 bases from V and 0 bases from J, with 10 bases in between. This CDR3 is 15 amino acids long. The CDR3 DNA is TGTGCCAGCAGTTCCTCCAGCCGTAGCAATCAGCCCCAGCATTTT. This gives the protein CASSSSSRSNQPQHF.

This clonotype was recorded at least ten times. This chain joins TRBV12-3 or TRBV12-4 and TRBJ2-1; 10 bases agree with TRBD2. The V segment lost 6 bases and the J segment 3 bases; nucleotides outside the gene matches: 5. This CDR3 is built from 15 residues. The CDR3 region has the DNA TGTGCCAGCAGGTTAACTAGCGGGGACTACAATGAGCAGTTCTTC. Translation: CASRLTSGDYNEQFF.

This clonotype was detected ten times or more. The rearrangement links TRBV10-3 to TRBJ2-7; D may be TRBD2 (6 bases). V lost 4 bases and J lost 7, with 8 bases in between. From germline, CDR1 is ENHRY and CDR2 SYGVKD. This CDR3 contains 11 residues. DNA of the CDR3: TGTGCCATCAGTGCGCGGGATGAGCAGTACTTC. Translated: CAISARDEQYF.

This clonotype was counted a few times. The V call is TRBV6-2 or TRBV6-3, the J call TRBJ1-1, with TRBD1 as a possible D gene (6 bases). Germline assignment: CDR1 MNHEY and CDR2 SVGEGT. The V end was cut by 6 bases, the J end by 5 bases, with 16 bases between. The CDR3 runs to 14 residues. CDR3 protein: CASSRDTGGTEAFF. In nucleotides, the CDR3 is TGTGCCAGCAGCCGGGACACGGGGGGGACTGAAGCTTTCTTT.

This clonotype showed up many times. This sequence joins TRBV4-3 and TRBJ2-5; TRBD2 matches 12 bases. V shed 4 bases, J shed 4 bases, and the junction held 4 bases outside the gene matches. Germline V CDR1 and CDR2: LGHNA, YSLEER. There are 15 residues in the CDR3. Here the CDR3 reads CASSLEGLAGETQYF. CDR3 nucleotides: TGCGCCAGCAGCCTCGAGGGACTAGCGGGAGAGACCCAGTACTTC.

This clonotype was picked up a small number of times. This chain links TRBV5-6 with TRBJ2-7, with 9 positions matching TRBD1. The germline gives CDR1 SGHDT, CDR2 YYEEEE. The CDR3 extends over 14 amino acids. J gave up 7 bases and V 0 bases, and 5 bases lay outside the gene matches. CDR3 region: CASSLDRGRREQYF. In DNA form, the CDR3 reads TGTGCCAGCAGCTTGGACAGGGGGCGACGGGAGCAGTACTTC.

V is TRBV7-9 and J is TRBJ2-7; 10 nucleotides match TRBD1. This CDR3 has 14 residues. J was trimmed by 7 bases and V by 5 bases; bases with no gene match: 8. Germline V lookup: CDR1 SEHNR, CDR2 FQNEAQ (reference sequence). The CDR3 protein is CASSPGTGVQEQYF. DNA of the CDR3: TGTGCCAGCAGCCCGGGGACAGGGGTTCAGGAGCAGTACTTC.

This clonotype has ten or more counts. The chain links TRBV24-1 to TRBJ2-6; D might be TRBD1 (6 bases). This CDR3 has 12 amino acids. CDR1 and CDR2 from the germline V gene are KGHDR and SFDVKD. Trimming removed 9 bases at V and 13 bases at J, with 15 bases between. The CDR3 DNA reads as TGTGCCACCCAGGGGACGGAGAGGGTCCTGACTTTC. Its translation: CATQGTERVLTF.

This clonotype was seen only a few times. The chain uses TRBV5-1 and TRBJ2-5; a possible D gene is TRBD2 (5 bases). This CDR3 is built from 15 residues. Trimming stripped 4 bases from V and 4 bases from J, with 17 bases between. Germline CDR1 is SGHRS and CDR2 is YFSETQ. Written as DNA, the CDR3 is TGCGCCAGCAGCAAACCAGGCGGAGGAGGAGAGACCCAGTACTTC. This codes for CASSKPGGGGETQYF.

This clonotype was observed a handful of times. The V call is TRBV20-1, the J call TRBJ1-1; D is perhaps TRBD1 (6 bases). The CDR3 is 17 residues long. Trimming pared 2 bases from V and 4 bases from J, leaving 23 bases between. Germline V gene sequence: CDR1 DFQATT, CDR2 SNEGSKA (reference sequence). The CDR3 loop is CSARLRDTNPDPTEAFF. CDR3 bases: TGCAGTGCTAGACTCCGGGACACCAATCCGGATCCCACTGAAGCTTTCTTT.

The J gene is TRBJ1-1, the V gene TRBV27, with D uncertain. The CDR3 runs 15 residues. V was pared by 5 bases and J by 4 bases, with 17 bases between. Germline V gene data show CDR1 as MNHEY and CDR2 as SMNVEV (reference sequence). Here the CDR3 reads CASSPISTKSTEAFF. The CDR3, as DNA: TGTGCCAGCAGTCCGATTTCTACTAAATCCACTGAAGCTTTCTTT.

This clonotype was seen repeatedly, ten times or more. J is TRBJ2-7 and V is TRBV12-3 or TRBV12-4, with 11 bases identical to TRBD2. CDR3 length: 14 amino acids. The J segment lost 4 bases and the V segment lost 6 bases, leaving 5 bases of the junction unmatched. This chain's CDR3 is CASSFGTSGYEQYF. The CDR3 DNA follows: TGTGCCAGCAGCTTCGGGACTAGCGGTTACGAGCAGTACTTC.

This clonotype was seen repeatedly, ten times or more. This chain connects TRBV5-1 to TRBJ2-2, with TRBD2 matching over 10 bases. Germline CDR1 SGHRS, CDR2 YFSETQ. The length of the CDR3 is 16 residues. V lost 0 bases to trimming and J lost 5 bases; unmatched junction nucleotides: 4. The CDR3 loop reads CASSLDSTSGTGELFF. Written as DNA, the CDR3 is TGCGCCAGCAGCTTGGACTCGACTAGCGGGACCGGGGAGCTGTTTTTT.

This clonotype was observed at least ten times. This chain uses TRBV9 with TRBJ2-5; no definite D call. V dropped 0 bases and J dropped 3 bases, with 15 bases sitting between them. Germline CDR1 SGDLS, CDR2 YYNGEE. The length of the CDR3 is 16 residues. In DNA, the CDR3 is TGTGCCAGCAGCGTAGATCTAATCCCTGGAGAAGAGACCCAGTACTTC. Its protein product is CASSVDLIPGEETQYF.

The chain recombines TRBV7-6 with TRBJ2-5; D unresolved. The CDR3 has 13 amino acids. Germline-derived CDR1 and CDR2 are SGHVS and FNYEAQ. V dropped 3 bases and J dropped 5 bases, with 10 bases sitting between them. The CDR3 coding sequence is TGTGCCAGCAGCTTTACCGTCGCGGAGACCCAGTACTTC. Its translation is CASSFTVAETQYF.

The gene calls are TRBV11-2 and TRBJ2-7; TRBD2 aligns across 11 bases. There are 18 residues in the CDR3. Germline assignment: CDR1 SGHAT and CDR2 FQNNGV. V shed 4 bases, J shed 4 bases, and the junction held 15 bases outside the gene matches. Here the CDR3 reads CASSYYQLRLAGKYEQYF. CDR3 nucleotides: TGTGCCAGCAGCTATTACCAACTAAGACTAGCGGGAAAGTACGAGCAGTACTTC.

Many counts were recorded for this clonotype. The V gene is TRBV10-3, the J gene TRBJ2-1; D ambiguous. Trimming left V 1 base short and J 10 bases short, with 5 bases between. CDR3 length: 11 residues. The germline CDR1 and CDR2 sequences are ENHRY and SYGVKD. CDR3 coding DNA: TGTGCCATCAGTGAGTTAGGGGAGCAGTTCTTC. It is translated as CAISELGEQFF.

The rearrangement joins TRBV6-2 or TRBV6-3 to TRBJ1-1, with unresolved D. The CDR3 is made up of 14 amino acids. V was shortened by 6 bases and J by 3 bases, with 14 bases between the two germline ends. Germline V gives CDR1 MNHEY, CDR2 SVGEGT. The CDR3 loop reads CASRFPVRDTEAFF. DNA for the CDR3: TGTGCCAGCAGGTTCCCCGTTCGGGACACTGAAGCTTTCTTT.

In its sample, this clonotype was seen a few times. The chain carries TRBV20-1 and TRBJ1-1, with a weak D call TRBD1 (6 bases). Trimming left V 8 bases short and J 5 bases short, with 18 bases between. CDR3 length: 13 residues. Germline CDR1 is DFQATT and CDR2 is SNEGSKA (reference sequence). Written as DNA, the CDR3 is TGCAGTCCGACAGGCTCCATGGGGACTGAAGCTTTCTTT. This sequence encodes CSPTGSMGTEAFF.

A word on this clonotype: One end of the junction is discordant with germline, which a read error may explain. This chain connects TRBV20-1 to TRBJ2-4, with 8 bases identical to TRBD1. The CDR3 covers 17 residues. CDR1 and CDR2 (germline): DFQATT, SNEGSKA (reference sequence). Here the CDR3 DNA reads TGCTGTGCTAGAGATTCTCGGGCAGGGGGCTCGAGAAACATTCAGTACTTC. Protein sequence: CCARDSRAGGSRNIQYF.

There are a few counts of this clonotype. The chain has TRBV20-1 and TRBJ2-3, with no clear D. Trimming took off 8 bases at V and 0 bases at J, with 15 bases between the two ends. The CDR3 covers 14 residues. Per germline, CDR1 DFQATT and CDR2 SNEGSKA (reference sequence). As DNA, the CDR3 is TGCAGTTTTTCATCAGGCCCTAGCACAGATACGCAGTATTTT. Translated: CSFSSGPSTDTQYF.

Ten or more counts support this clonotype. This sequence joins TRBV12-3 or TRBV12-4 and TRBJ2-1; D is perhaps TRBD1 or TRBD2 (6 bases each). The V and J ends lost 7 bases and 5 bases respectively, with 15 bases between them. This CDR3 is built from 14 residues. In DNA form, the CDR3 reads TGTGCCAGCACCCTAGGGGGACTCGACAATGAGCAGTTCTTC. Its protein product is CASTLGGLDNEQFF.

The chain recombines TRBV29-1 with TRBJ2-1; D is possibly TRBD2 (6 bases). The CDR3 covers 18 residues. V dropped 6 bases and J dropped 0 bases, with 24 bases sitting between them. The germline V gene has CDR1 SQVTM and CDR2 ANQGSEA. The CDR3 spells CSVKQARDSSSSYNEQFF. In nucleotides, the CDR3 is TGCAGCGTCAAACAAGCCAGGGACTCATCAAGCTCCTACAATGAGCAGTTCTTC.

V and J are TRBV24-1 and TRBJ2-5, with D perhaps matching TRBD1 or TRBD2 (5 bases each). Germline V gene sequence: CDR1 KGHDR, CDR2 SFDVKD. The CDR3 is 13 amino acids. V lost 3 bases to trimming and J lost 4 bases, with 8 bases between them. The CDR3 spells CATSDGGRETQYF. DNA of the CDR3: TGTGCCACCAGTGATGGGGGAAGAGAGACCCAGTACTTC.

The V and J genes are TRBV20-1 and TRBJ2-1, with TRBD1 identical over 9 bases. Per the germline V gene, CDR1 is DFQATT and CDR2 is SNEGSKA (reference sequence). The length of the CDR3 is 13 residues. The V and J ends lost 5 bases and 7 bases, in that order; junction bases with no gene match: 6. CDR3 sequence reads: CSACGTGWNEQFF. Here the CDR3 DNA reads TGCAGTGCTTGCGGGACAGGGTGGAATGAGCAGTTCTTC.

This clonotype came up a few times. V usage is TRBV14 and J usage is TRBJ2-1, with unresolved D. CDR1 and CDR2 (germline): SGHDN, FVKESK. Trimming took 1 base from V and 2 from J, leaving 6 bases between them. The CDR3 spans 14 residues. This CDR3 is CASSQVSAYNEQFF. The CDR3, as DNA: TGTGCCAGCAGCCAAGTTTCCGCCTACAATGAGCAGTTCTTC.

The rearrangement joins TRBV12-3 or TRBV12-4 to TRBJ1-1; 11 bases align to TRBD1. The CDR3 is made up of 16 amino acids. With V trimmed by 5 bases and J by 5 bases, 10 bases remained unmatched. CDR3 amino acids: CASSNPGQGDGTEAFF. In DNA form, the CDR3 reads TGTGCCAGCAGTAACCCGGGACAGGGGGATGGGACTGAAGCTTTCTTT.

The V call is TRBV2, the J call TRBJ2-5, with 7 bases lining up with TRBD1. In germline, CDR1 is SNHLY, CDR2 FYNNEI. Trimming at V came to 10 bases and at J to 1 base, leaving 3 bases not matched to a gene. The CDR3 runs to 12 residues. Here the CDR3 reads CATNRGQETQYF. Written as DNA, the CDR3 is TGTGCCACTAACAGGGGCCAAGAGACCCAGTACTTC.

This clonotype was observed many times. The rearrangement joins TRBV6-2 or TRBV6-3 to TRBJ2-4, with 12 bases identical to TRBD1. This CDR3 is 18 amino acids long. V shed 0 bases, J shed 1 base, and the junction held 4 bases outside the gene matches. Germline V gene sequence: CDR1 MNHEY, CDR2 SVGEGT. The CDR3 sequence: CASSYSGQGASAKNIQYF. CDR3 nucleotide sequence: TGTGCCAGCAGTTACTCGGGACAGGGGGCCAGCGCCAAAAACATTCAGTACTTC.

J is TRBJ2-7 and V is TRBV7-2; D is unresolved. V lost 5 bases, J lost 3 bases, and 8 bases lay in between. The germline V gene has CDR1 SGHTA and CDR2 FQGNSA. The CDR3 has 12 amino acids. The CDR3 region is CASSHPNYEQYF. As DNA, the CDR3 is TGTGCCAGCAGCCACCCAAACTACGAGCAGTACTTC.